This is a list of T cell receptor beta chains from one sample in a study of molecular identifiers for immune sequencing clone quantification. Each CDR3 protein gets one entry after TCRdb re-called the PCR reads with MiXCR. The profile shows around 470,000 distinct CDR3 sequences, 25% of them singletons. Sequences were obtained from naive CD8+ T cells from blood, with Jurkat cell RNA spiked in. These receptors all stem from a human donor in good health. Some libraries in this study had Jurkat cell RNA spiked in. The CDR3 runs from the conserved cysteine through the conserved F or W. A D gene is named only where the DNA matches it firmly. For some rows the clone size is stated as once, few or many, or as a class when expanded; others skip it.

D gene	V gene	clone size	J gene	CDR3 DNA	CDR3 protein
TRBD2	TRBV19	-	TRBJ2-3	TGTGCCAGCAAGGGTTTTCCGGGACTAGCGGGACAGAGCACAGATACGCAGTATTTT	CASKGFPGLAGQSTDTQYF
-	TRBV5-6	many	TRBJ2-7	TGTGCCAGCAGTATCCCTGCGAGGGAGCAGTACTTC	CASSIPAREQYF
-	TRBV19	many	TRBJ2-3	TGTGCCAGTATGGGAGCTCACACAGATACGCAGTATTTT	CASMGAHTDTQYF
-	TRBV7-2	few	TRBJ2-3	TGTGCCAGCAGACTACTAAATACCGCAACCCCCACAGATACGCAGTATTTT	CASRLLNTATPTDTQYF
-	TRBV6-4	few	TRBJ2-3	TGTGCCAGCAGCCCCACCAGGGGAGATACGCAGTATTTT	CASSPTRGDTQYF
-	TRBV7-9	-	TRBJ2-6	TGTGCCAGCAGCACCGACCTTTACGGCTCAGGGGCCAACATCCTGACTTTC	CASSTDLYGSGANILTF
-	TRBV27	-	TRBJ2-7	TGTGCCAGCAGTATAGGCATAGCCTACGAGCAGTACTTC	CASSIGIAYEQYF
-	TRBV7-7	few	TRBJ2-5	TGTGCTAGCAGCTTGAGCGTGGGGCCCCAAGAGACCCAGTACTTC	CASSLSVGPQETQYF
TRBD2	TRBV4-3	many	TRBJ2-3	TGCGCCAGCAGCCAACGGCTAGCGGACACAGATACGCAGTATTTT	CASSQRLADTDTQYF
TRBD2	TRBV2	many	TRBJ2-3	TGTGCCAGCAACGAGCGGGGGTACGATACGCAGTATTTT	CASNERGYDTQYF
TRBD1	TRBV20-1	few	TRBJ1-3	TGCAGTGCTAGAGTGGGGCAGACAGGGTACTCTGGAAACACCATATATTTT	CSARVGQTGYSGNTIYF
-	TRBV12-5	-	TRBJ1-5	TGTGCTAGTGGGACAGGATTTAGCAATCAGCCCCAGCATTTT	CASGTGFSNQPQHF
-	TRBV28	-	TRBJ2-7	TGTGCCAGCAGTTCCCCCTACGAGCAGTCCTTC	CASSSPYEQSF
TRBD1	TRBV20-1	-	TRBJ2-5	TGCAGTGCTAGAGATCCGGGACAGGGGATTCTCCAAGAGACCCAGTACTTC	CSARDPGQGILQETQYF
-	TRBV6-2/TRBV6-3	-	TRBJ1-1	TGTGCCAGCAGTTACGAGCAGGCGAGGGACCGCTATATGAACACTGAAGCTTTCTTT	CASSYEQARDRYMNTEAFF
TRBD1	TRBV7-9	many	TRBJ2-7	TGTGCCAGCAGCCGCCGGGACAGGGTTCGGCAGTACTTC	CASSRRDRVRQYF
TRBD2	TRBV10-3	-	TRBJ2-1	TGTGTCATGGGGAGGGAGGGCTACAATGAGCAGTTCTTC	CVMGREGYNEQFF
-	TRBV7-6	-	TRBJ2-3	TGTGCCAGCAGCTTAGAGTGGGGCAACACAGATACGCAGTATTTT	CASSLEWGNTDTQYF
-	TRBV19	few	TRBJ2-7	TGTGCCAGTAGTCAGGGCCGGGGCGCCTACGAGCAGTACTTC	CASSQGRGAYEQYF
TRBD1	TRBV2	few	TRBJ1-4	TGTGCCAGCAGTGAAGGTCCGGCCTTGACAGGGATGGCAACTAATGAAAAACTGTTTTTT	CASSEGPALTGMATNEKLFF
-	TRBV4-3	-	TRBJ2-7	TGCACCAGCAGCCTCCATCGAGGGGAGCAGTACTTC	CTSSLHRGEQYF
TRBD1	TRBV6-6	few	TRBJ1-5	TGTGCCAGCAGTTCCGACAGGGTCTCTCAGCCCCAGCATTTT	CASSSDRVSQPQHF
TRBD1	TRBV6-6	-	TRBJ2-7	TGTGCCAGCAGTTACGCTTCAGGGGGCATCGACGAGCAGTACTTC	CASSYASGGIDEQYF
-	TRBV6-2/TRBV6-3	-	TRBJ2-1	TGTGCCAGCAGTTACTCCCCCATTGGGGCAGGGCGCAACAATGAGCAGTTCTTC	CASSYSPIGAGRNNEQFF
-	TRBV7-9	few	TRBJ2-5	TGTGCCAGCAGCTCAGAAGCAGGGAGAGTCCAAGAGACCCAGTACTTC	CASSSEAGRVQETQYF
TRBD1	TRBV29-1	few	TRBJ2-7	TGCAGCGCCACGACAGGGGGATTCTCCTACGAGCAGTACTTC	CSATTGGFSYEQYF
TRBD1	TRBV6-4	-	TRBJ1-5	TGTGCCAGCAAAACAGGGGAGAAGTTTAATATCTATCAGCCCCAGCATTTT	CASKTGEKFNIYQPQHF
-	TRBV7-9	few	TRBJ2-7	TGTGCCAGCAGCGAATCACCGGACAGTTCTGGGCAGTACTTC	CASSESPDSSGQYF
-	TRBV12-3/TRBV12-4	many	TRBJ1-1	TGTGCCAGCAGTTTACATCGGTCCACTGAAGCTTTCTTT	CASSLHRSTEAFF
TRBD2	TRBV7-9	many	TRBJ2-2	TGTGCCAGCAGCTCCAGCGGGAGGTACACCGGGGAGCTGTTTTTT	CASSSSGRYTGELFF
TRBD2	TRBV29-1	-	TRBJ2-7	TGCAGCGTTATCTTGAGCGGGAAGTTCTACGAGCAGTACTTC	CSVILSGKFYEQYF
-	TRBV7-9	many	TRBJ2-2	TGTGCCAGCAGAAATAAGCCCGGTACGAAGGCAACCGGGGAGCTGTTTTTT	CASRNKPGTKATGELFF
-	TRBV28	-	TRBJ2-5	TGTGTCAGCATAAATGGAGAGACCCAGTACTTC	CVSINGETQYF
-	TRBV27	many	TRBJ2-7	TGTGCCAGCAGTTTATCAGCACAGACCTTCTACGAGCAGTACTTC	CASSLSAQTFYEQYF
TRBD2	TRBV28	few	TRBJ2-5	TGTGCCAGCAGTATATCTAGCGGGGTGTACCAAGAGACCCAGTACTTC	CASSISSGVYQETQYF
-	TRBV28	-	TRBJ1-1	TGTGCCAGCAGTTTAGGACGGGGTGAAGCTTTCTTT	CASSLGRGEAFF
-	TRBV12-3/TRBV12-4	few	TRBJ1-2	TGTGCCAGCAGTTTAGGGGCAGGGTTTGCCTATGGCTACACCTTC	CASSLGAGFAYGYTF
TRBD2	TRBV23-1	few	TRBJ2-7	TGCGCCAGCAGTCAAACACAGATACGACTAGCGGGAGGCTACGAGCAGTACTTC	CASSQTQIRLAGGYEQYF
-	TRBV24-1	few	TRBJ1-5	TGTGCCACCAGTGACCCTAGGGGGGCGGACGATCAGCCCCAGCATTTT	CATSDPRGADDQPQHF
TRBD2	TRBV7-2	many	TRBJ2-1	TGTGCCAGCAGCTTAGGGGTAGCGGGGGGGTTCCTCTCCTACAATGAGCAGTTCTTC	CASSLGVAGGFLSYNEQFF
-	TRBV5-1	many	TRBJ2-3	TGTGCCAGCAGCTTAATAGGGGGGCCGACAGATACGCAGTATTTT	CASSLIGGPTDTQYF
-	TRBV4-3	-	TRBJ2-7	TGCGCCAGCAGCCAAGCTCTGTGGGGGGAGCAGTACTTC	CASSQALWGEQYF
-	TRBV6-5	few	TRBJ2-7	TGTGCCAGCAGCCCGTCCGGACGGGTGGGGTGGTACTTC	CASSPSGRVGWYF
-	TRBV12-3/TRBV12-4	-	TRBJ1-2	TGTGCCAGCAGTCCCGGACTTATCTATGGCTACACCTTC	CASSPGLIYGYTF
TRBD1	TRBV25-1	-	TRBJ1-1	TGTGCCAGCAGTGATACACAGGGGTGGGGTGGTGTGAACACTAAAGCTTTCTTT	CASSDTQGWGGVNTKAFF
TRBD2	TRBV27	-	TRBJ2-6	TGTGCCAGCAGTGGACTAGGGGTCTCTGGGGCCAACGTCCTGACTTTC	CASSGLGVSGANVLTF
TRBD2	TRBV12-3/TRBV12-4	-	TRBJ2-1	TGTGCCAGCACCGCTAGCGGGAGGGCCGGGAATGAGCAGTTCTTC	CASTASGRAGNEQFF
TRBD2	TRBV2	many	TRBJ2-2	TGTGCCGTCCTAGCGGGAGCCACCGGGGAGCTGTTTTTT	CAVLAGATGELFF
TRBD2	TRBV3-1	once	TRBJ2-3	TGTGCCAGCAGCCTGGGACTAGCGAGCACAGCTACGCAGTATTTT	CASSLGLASTATQYF
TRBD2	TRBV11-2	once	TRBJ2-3	TGTGCCAGCAGTCCACCCGGGACTAGCGGGGGTACAGATACGCAGTATTTT	CASSPPGTSGGTDTQYF
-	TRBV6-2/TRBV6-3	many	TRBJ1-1	TGTGCCAGCGGTGTGAACACTGAAGCTTTCTTT	CASGVNTEAFF
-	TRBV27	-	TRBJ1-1	TGTGCCAGCAGTTTTAGGTCCCCCGGACGCCCAAAGAGAGAAGCTCTCTTT	CASSFRSPGRPKREALF
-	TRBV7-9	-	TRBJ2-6	TGTGCCAGCAGCATACCCCGGGGGGCCTCTGGGGCCAACGTCCTGACTTTC	CASSIPRGASGANVLTF
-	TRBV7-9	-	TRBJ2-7	TGTGCCAGCAGCCACCCCAGGGACCTCTACGAGCAGTACTTC	CASSHPRDLYEQYF
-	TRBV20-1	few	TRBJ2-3	TGCAGCGGGGTGTCCCTCACAGATACGCAGTATTTT	CSGVSLTDTQYF
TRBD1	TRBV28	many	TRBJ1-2	TGTGCCAGCAGTTTCAGGGGGCCGAACTATGGCTACACCTTC	CASSFRGPNYGYTF
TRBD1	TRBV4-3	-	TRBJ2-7	TGCGCCAGCAGCCAAGTAAAAATTTTGGGACAGGTATCCTACGAGCAGTACTTC	CASSQVKILGQVSYEQYF
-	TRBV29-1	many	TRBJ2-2	TGCAGCGTTGAGAGGTCGAACACCGGGGAGCTGTTTTTT	CSVERSNTGELFF
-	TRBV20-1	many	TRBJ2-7	TGCAGTGCGACTGTGGGGACCTACGAGCAGTACTTC	CSATVGTYEQYF